A selection of T cell receptor beta chains follows, all from one sample in a study of OX40 agonist ivuxolimab in advanced cancers. Some clones are missing from TCRdb's copy, which holds only in-frame ones; the method was immunoSEQ multiplex PCR. Here the sample spans tens of thousands of clones, 86% being singletons. The sequencing here drew on CD4+ or CD8+ T cells sorted from blood, taken in a trial of the OX40 agonist ivuxolimab. The source of these receptors is an adult with an advanced solid tumor such as melanoma, head and neck, liver or kidney cancer. CDR3s include the opening cysteine and the closing phenylalanine or tryptophan. A D gene is named only where the DNA matches it firmly. Rows give clone size only sometimes, using once, few, many, or a class for an expanded clone.

clone size	D gene	V gene	J gene	CDR3 length	CDR3 DNA	CDR3 protein
.	.	TRBV11-3	TRBJ1-1	14	TGTGCCAGCAGCTTAGCAGGGGTCGGCACTGAAGCTTTCTTT	CASSLAGVGTEAFF
.	.	TRBV7-3	TRBJ2-7	18	TGTGCCAGCAGCTTAATAAACCCCCTTAGCGGCCCTTACTACGAGCAGTACTTC	CASSLINPLSGPYYEQYF
few	.	TRBV4-1	TRBJ2-7	15	TGCGCCAGCAGCCAAGCCGCAGCGGACTCCTACGAGCAGTACTTC	CASSQAAADSYEQYF
.	.	TRBV2	TRBJ2-7	12	TGTGCCAGCAGGGGCGACGACTACGAGCAGTACTTC	CASRGDDYEQYF
.	TRBD2	TRBV7-8	TRBJ2-7	16	TGTGCCAGCAGCTTAGGGGCCCCGGGACTAGCTTACGAGCAGTACTTC	CASSLGAPGLAYEQYF
.	TRBD1	TRBV27	TRBJ2-7	14	TGTGCCAGCAGTTTTTCGGACAGGGGGGGAGAGCAGTACTTC	CASSFSDRGGEQYF
.	.	TRBV28	TRBJ1-2	12	TGTGCCAGCACCCGGGGCGCTTCGGGCTACACCTTC	CASTRGASGYTF
.	.	TRBV5-5	TRBJ1-5	13	TGTGCCAGCAGCCCTGCCGGGGGTCAGCCCCAGCATTTT	CASSPAGGQPQHF
.	TRBD1	TRBV5-1	TRBJ2-3	13	TGCGCCAGCAGCGGGACAGGGACAGATACGCAGTATTTT	CASSGTGTDTQYF
.	.	TRBV4-2	TRBJ2-3	15	TGTGCCAGCAGCCAAGAGGTTAAAAACACAGATACGCAGTATTTT	CASSQEVKNTDTQYF
.	.	TRBV7-9	TRBJ2-2	13	TGTGCCATACCCAGGGCGGGCACCGGGGAGCTGTTTTTT	CAIPRAGTGELFF